This section outlines one T cell receptor (beta chain) sequence together with its context. Its antigen is unknown. The input lacks base qualities; no much larger clone sits a single base away. This record belongs to a study of T-cell memory formation after mild COVID-19 (dated by TCRdb to about 2021). With regard to the full study: Most TCR sequence clusters were specific to one of the two donors. In a couple of donors, T-cell clones that expanded and contracted after mild COVID-19 were followed by sequencing TCRalpha and TCRbeta repertoires longitudinally. The cohort was made up of two young adult volunteers, one female and one male, who were previously healthy.

The CDR3 runs 12 amino acids, cysteine and phenylalanine included. Only the CDR3 DNA stays, 36 bases, in frame from base 1. The germline V gene specifies SQVTM as CDR1 and ANQGSEA as CDR2. Between the V and J ends, shortened by 4 bases and 2 bases respectively, the junction contains 8 bases. Ficoll-Paque density gradient centrifugation was used to isolate PBMCs. Results and caveats for the whole study, not just this receptor: Only two mild cases were covered by the study, and larger cohorts that include severe cases with pre-infection samples were considered necessary. The second-wave clones that peaked on day 37 were not confirmed to be SARS-CoV-2 specific. Some responding clones were detected in pre-infection memory, which suggested that pre-existing cross-reactive memory T cells had joined the SARS-CoV-2 response. Balanced CD4/CD8 phenotypes were observed for clones contracting from day 15 to 85, whereas a bias towards CD4+ was observed for a second wave of clones expanding from day 15 to 37. Contracting CD4+ clones turned up mainly in the CM and EM memory subsets, whereas EMRA was where CD8+ clones were enriched.

The instrument was an Illumina NovaSeq 6000. Using 5'RACE with constant-segment primers, TCRalpha and TCRbeta cDNA libraries were constructed, with sample barcodes and unique molecular identifiers added in the process. RNA was extracted from every sample with Trizol reagent. Libraries were amplified in two PCR steps, with a second sample barcode and Illumina TruSeq adapters added in the second step. Sequencing of libraries was performed on an Illumina NovaSeq with 2 x 150 bp paired-end reads. In the original analysis: With migec v1.2.7, reads were demultiplexed and then collapsed into UMI-guided consensus sequences. With mixcr v2.1.11, UMI consensuses were aligned to TRA and TRB V and J templates and assembled into clonotypes. Clonotypes were classified as expanded or contracted when called significant by both edgeR and NoisET, with noise models trained on biological replicates. For edgeR calls, a false discovery rate-adjusted p below 0.01 and a log2 fold-change threshold of 1 were applied. As an exploratory analysis of dynamics, max-normalized trajectories of the 1000 most abundant clonotypes were examined by PCA with hierarchical clustering. Separately sequenced CD4+ and CD8+ repertoires were used to assign the CD4 or CD8 phenotype of responding clones. TCRdb passed the public sequencing reads through fastp at Q25 and MiXCR, retaining productive beta sequences. Under each unique CDR3 protein, matching rows form one entry showing the most common genes and DNA. Here the V and J calls rest on TCRdb's processing, not on the authors' analysis. The sample table contains about 90,000 distinct CDR3 sequences; only one count was recorded for more than 13% of them. 39% of the sample goes to the ten largest clones.

The V and J genes are TRBV29-1 and TRBJ1-2; no confident D gene assignment can be made. The sequenced sample was PBMCs or a T cell subset sorted from them (not recorded which). The sequence was obtained from a man aged 18-30 years who had mild COVID-19 (a few samples of this study predate the infection). The sample titles of this study are shuffled in the database, so cell type and time point are left out; the donor was told from shared clones. The CDR3 corresponds to CSVVAENYGYTF. Read as DNA, the sequence is TGCAGCGTTGTAGCAGAGAACTATGGCTACACCTTC.